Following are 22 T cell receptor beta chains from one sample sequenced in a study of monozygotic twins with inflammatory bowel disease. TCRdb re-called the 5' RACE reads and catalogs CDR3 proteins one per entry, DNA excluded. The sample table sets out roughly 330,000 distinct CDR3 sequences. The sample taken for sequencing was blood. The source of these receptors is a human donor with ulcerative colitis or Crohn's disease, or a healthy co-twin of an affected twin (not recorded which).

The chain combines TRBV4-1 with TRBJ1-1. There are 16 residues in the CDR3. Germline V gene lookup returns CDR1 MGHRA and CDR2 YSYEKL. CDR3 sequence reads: CASSQEAFPQNTEAFF.

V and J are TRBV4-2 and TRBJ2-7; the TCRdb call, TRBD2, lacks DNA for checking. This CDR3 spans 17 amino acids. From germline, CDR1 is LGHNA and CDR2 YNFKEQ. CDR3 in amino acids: CASSQPRGAGGPREQYF.

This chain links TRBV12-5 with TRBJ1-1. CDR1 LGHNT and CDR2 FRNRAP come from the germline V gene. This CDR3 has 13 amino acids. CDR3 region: CASGLRLNTEAFF.

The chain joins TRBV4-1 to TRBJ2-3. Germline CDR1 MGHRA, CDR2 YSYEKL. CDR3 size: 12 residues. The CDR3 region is CASSLTQDTQYF.

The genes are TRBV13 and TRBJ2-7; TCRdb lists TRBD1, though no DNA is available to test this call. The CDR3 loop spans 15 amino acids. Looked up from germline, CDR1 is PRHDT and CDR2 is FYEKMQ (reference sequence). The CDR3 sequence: CASSSGQGAAYEQYF.

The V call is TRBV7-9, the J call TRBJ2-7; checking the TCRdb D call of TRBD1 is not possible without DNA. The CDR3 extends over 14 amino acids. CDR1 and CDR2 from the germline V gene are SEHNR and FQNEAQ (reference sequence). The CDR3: CASSSVDREYEQYF.

The CDR3 region is CASSLGGVAYNEQFF. The chain combines TRBV5-1 with TRBJ2-1. The CDR3 is 15 residues long. From germline, CDR1 is SGHRS and CDR2 YFSETQ.

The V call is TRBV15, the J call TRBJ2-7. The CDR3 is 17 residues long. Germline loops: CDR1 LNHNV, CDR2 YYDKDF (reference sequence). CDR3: CATSRDSNEGRGYEQYF.

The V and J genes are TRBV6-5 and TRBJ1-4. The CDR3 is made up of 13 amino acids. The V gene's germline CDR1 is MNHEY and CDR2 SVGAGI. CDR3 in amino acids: CASSRTSPEKLFF.

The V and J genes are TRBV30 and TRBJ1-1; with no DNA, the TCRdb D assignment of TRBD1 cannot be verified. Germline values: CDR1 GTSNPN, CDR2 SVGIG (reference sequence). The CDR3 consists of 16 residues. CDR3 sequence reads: CAWSVRREGVFTEAFF.

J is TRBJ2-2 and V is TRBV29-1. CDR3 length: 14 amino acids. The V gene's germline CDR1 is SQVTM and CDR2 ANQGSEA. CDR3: CSVDLGPNTGELFF.

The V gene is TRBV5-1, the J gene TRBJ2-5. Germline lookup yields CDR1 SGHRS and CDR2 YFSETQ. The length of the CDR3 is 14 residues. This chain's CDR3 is CASSLGTNQETQYF. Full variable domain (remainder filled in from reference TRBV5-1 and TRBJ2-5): KAGVTQTPRYLIKTRGQQVTLSCSPISGHRSVSWYQQTPGQGLQFLFEYFSETQRNKGNFPGRFSGRQFSNSRSEMNVSTLELGDSALYLCASSLGTNQETQYFGPGTRLLVL.

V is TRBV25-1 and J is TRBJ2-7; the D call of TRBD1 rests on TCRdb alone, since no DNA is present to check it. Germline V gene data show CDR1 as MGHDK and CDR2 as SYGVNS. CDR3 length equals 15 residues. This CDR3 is CASSKEGTGVGEQYF.

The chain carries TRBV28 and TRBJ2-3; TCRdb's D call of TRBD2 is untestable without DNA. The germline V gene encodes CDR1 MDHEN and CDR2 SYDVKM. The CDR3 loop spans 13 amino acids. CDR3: CASSFTKSDTQYF.

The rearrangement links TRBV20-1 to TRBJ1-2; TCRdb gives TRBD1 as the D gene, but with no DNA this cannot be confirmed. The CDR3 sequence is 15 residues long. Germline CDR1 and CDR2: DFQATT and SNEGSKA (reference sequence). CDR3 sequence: CSARDSRLGREGYTF.

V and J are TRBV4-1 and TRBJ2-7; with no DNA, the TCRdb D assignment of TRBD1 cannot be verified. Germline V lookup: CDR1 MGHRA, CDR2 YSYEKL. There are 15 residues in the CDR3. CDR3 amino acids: CASSQVGRAGEEQYF.

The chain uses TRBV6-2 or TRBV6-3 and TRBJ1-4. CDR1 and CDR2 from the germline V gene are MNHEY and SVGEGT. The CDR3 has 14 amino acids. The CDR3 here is CASSSHATNEKLFF.

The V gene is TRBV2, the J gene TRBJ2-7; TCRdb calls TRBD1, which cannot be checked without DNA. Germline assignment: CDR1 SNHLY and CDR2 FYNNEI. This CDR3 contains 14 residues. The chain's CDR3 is CASKAGTGFYEQYF. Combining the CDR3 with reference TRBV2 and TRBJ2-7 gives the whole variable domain EPEVTQTPSHQVTQMGQEVILRCVPISNHLYFYWYRQILGQKVEFLVSFYNNEISEKSEIFDDQFSVERPDGSNFTLKIRSTKLEDSAMYFCASKAGTGFYEQYFGPGTRLTVT.

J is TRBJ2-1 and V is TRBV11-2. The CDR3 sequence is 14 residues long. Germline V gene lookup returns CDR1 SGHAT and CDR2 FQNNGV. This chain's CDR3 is CASSLDSANNEQFF.

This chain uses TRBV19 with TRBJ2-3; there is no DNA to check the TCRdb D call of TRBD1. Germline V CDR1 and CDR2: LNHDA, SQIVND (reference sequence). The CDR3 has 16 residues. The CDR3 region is CASSPETGATTDTQYF.

The CDR3 is CASSQGVFDRLNYEQYF. The chain employs TRBV4-1 and TRBJ2-7; TCRdb indicates TRBD1, and absent DNA this call remains unverified. Germline CDR1 MGHRA, CDR2 YSYEKL. The CDR3 is 17 residues long.

This CDR3 is CSARAGLAGVRETQYF. This sequence joins TRBV20-1 and TRBJ2-5; TCRdb lists TRBD1, though no DNA is available to test this call. This CDR3 is built from 16 residues. Germline V CDR1 and CDR2: DFQATT, SNEGSKA (reference sequence).